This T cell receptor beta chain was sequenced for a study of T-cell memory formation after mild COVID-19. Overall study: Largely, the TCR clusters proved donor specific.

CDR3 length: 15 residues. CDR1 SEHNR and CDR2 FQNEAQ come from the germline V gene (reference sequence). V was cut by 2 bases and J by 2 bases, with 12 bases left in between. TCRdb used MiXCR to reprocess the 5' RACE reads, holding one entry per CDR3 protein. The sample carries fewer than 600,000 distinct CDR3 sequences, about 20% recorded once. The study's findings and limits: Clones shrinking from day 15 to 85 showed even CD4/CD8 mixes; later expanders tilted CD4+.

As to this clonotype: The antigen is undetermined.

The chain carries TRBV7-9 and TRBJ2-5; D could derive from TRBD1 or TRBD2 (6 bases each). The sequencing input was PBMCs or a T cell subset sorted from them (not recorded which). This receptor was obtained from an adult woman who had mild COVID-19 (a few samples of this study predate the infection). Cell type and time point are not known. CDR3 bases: TGTGCCAGCAGCTTATCCGGGGGCGGTCAAGAGACCCAGTACTTC. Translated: CASSLSGGGQETQYF.